This T cell receptor (beta chain) came from a study of blood T cell repertoires in COVID-19. This CDR3 comprises 14 residues. Trimming removed 6 bases at V and 5 bases at J, with 16 bases between. Original analysis: Reference gene primer amplification gave nucleated cell count estimates. Sequencing used immunoSEQ multiplex PCR; TCRdb keeps in-frame clones, though not all of them. That table supplies the V and J calls and clone size; D and trimming were determined from the DNA. The sample records around 110,000 clones, roughly 84% being singletons. This receptor was identified in a man between 35 and 55 years old with acute or convalescent COVID-19. The sequencing sample was made of peripheral blood. The chain joins TRBV23-1 to TRBJ1-1, with D perhaps TRBD1 (6 bases). TRBV23-1 is annotated as an ORF whose role is uncertain. For the CDR3, the DNA is TGCGCCAGCAGGGTATTGCGGGGGCAAACTGAAGCTTTCTTT. This sequence encodes CASRVLRGQTEAFF.